This T cell receptor beta chain emerged from a study of vaccination effects on CD4 cells after COVID-19. Comments on this clone: Antigen specificity is unknown.

Sequenced by immunoSEQ multiplex PCR; TCRdb stores in-frame clones only, minus some. The sample has tens of thousands of clones, roughly four fifths seen once; the top ten hold approximately 1.4%. Study-level results: The vaccine-induced clones of healthy vaccinees included only 1 of 255 that cross-reacted with common cold coronaviruses.

ViraFEST used viral peptide pools to expand antigen-specific CD4+ T cells before sequencing. Cultured cells yielded isolated CD4+ T cells after 10 days. Two-dose BNT162b2 or mRNA-1273 vaccination was given to participants. The CDR3 runs 13 residues. Trimming removed 1 base from V and 6 bases from J, with 10 bases in between. Germline CDR1 reads SGHVS; CDR2 reads FQNEAQ. The chain is built from TRBV7-8 and TRBJ2-7; D remains unclear. Sequenced here: CD4+ T cells from PBMCs cultured with HCoV-NL63 spike peptides, sampled after COVID-19 vaccination. This TCR derives from a human donor who received a COVID-19 vaccine. Some clones in this sample may be carry-over from other donors' samples. CDR3 DNA sequence: TGTGCCAGCAGCTTAGTAGGCACAGCCGAGCAGTACGTC. Translating gives CASSLVGTAEQYV.